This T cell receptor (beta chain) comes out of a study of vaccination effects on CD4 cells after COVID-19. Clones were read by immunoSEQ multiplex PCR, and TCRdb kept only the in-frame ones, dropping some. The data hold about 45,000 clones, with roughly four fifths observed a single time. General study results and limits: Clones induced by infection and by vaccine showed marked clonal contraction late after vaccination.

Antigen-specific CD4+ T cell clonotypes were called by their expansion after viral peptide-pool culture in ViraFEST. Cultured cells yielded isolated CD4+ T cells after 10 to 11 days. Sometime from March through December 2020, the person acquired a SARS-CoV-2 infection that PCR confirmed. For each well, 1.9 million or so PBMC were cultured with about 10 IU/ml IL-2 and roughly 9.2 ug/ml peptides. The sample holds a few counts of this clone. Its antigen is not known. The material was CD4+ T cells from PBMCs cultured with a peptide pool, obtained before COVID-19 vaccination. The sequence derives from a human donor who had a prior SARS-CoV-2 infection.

The CDR3 here is CASSLMAGGPQETQYF. The DNA of the CDR3 is TGTGCCAGCAGCTTAATGGCGGGGGGGCCCCAAGAGACCCAGTACTTC. This chain connects TRBV7-3 to TRBJ2-5; 9 nucleotides align to TRBD2. The length of the CDR3 is 16 residues. The V segment lost 1 base and the J segment 1 base; nucleotides outside the gene matches: 4. Germline CDR1 and CDR2: SGHTA and FQGTGA. The full variable domain, rest sourced from reference TRBV7-3 and TRBJ2-5, is GAGVSQTPSNKVTEKGKYVELRCDPISGHTALYWYRQSLGQGPEFLIYFQGTGAADDSGLPNDRFFAVRPEGSVSTLKIQRTERGDSAVYLCASSLMAGGPQETQYFGPGTRLLVL.